This T cell receptor beta chain was sequenced in a study of T cells expressing NK-cell markers. For the study at large: Seven donors tested HCMV-seropositive and one tested seronegative among the eight sequenced.

Scientists made TCR beta cDNA using 5'RACE template switching with UMIs. TCRdb re-called the 5' RACE reads, yielding one record per CDR3 amino acid sequence without DNA. The listing records about 170,000 distinct CDR3 sequences. CDR1 and CDR2 (germline): SGHAT, FQNNGV. The CDR3 sequence is 17 residues long. This clonotype was obtained from a man aged 18 to 70 in good health. This chain uses TRBV11-2 with TRBJ2-1; the D gene TCRdb calls, TRBD2, cannot be checked with no DNA. Sequencing was performed on blood T cells: a sorted CD56 or NKG2C T cell subset, CD4+ or CD8+ T cells, or bulk PBMC T cells (not recorded which). This chain's CDR3 is CASSLDLSSGGYNEQFF.